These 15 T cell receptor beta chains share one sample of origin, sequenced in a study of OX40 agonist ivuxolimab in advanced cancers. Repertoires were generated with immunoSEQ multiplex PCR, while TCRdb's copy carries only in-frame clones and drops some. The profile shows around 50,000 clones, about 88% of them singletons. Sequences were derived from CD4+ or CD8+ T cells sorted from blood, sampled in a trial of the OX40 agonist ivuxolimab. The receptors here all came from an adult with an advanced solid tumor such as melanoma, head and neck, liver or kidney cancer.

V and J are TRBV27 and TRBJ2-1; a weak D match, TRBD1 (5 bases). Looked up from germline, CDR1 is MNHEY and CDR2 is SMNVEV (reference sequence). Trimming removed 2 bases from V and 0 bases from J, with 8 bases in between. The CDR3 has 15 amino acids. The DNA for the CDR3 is TGTGCCAGCAGTTTAAGGGGCCCCTCCTACAATGAGCAGTTCTTC. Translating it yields CASSLRGPSYNEQFF.

CDR3 DNA: TGTGCCAGCAGCTTACTAGCGGGAGGGAACACCGGGGAGCTGTTTTTT. Protein sequence: CASSLLAGGNTGELFF. The chain employs TRBV5-4 and TRBJ2-2, with 12 positions matching TRBD2. V shed 2 bases and J 1 base; nucleotides not matched to a gene: 0. CDR3 size: 16 residues. Germline assignment: CDR1 SGHNT and CDR2 YYREEE (reference sequence).

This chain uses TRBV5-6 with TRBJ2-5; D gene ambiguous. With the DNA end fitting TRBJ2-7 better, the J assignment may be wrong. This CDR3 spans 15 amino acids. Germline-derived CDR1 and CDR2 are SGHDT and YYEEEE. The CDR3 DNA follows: TGTGCCAGCAGCTTGGCCCCGACGAGCCAGTACGAGCAGTACTTC. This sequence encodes CASSLAPTSQYEQYF.

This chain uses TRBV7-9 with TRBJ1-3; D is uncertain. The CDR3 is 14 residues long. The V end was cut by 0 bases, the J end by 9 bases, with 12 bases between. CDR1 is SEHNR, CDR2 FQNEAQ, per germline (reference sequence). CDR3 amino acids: CASSLAEGSSTIYF. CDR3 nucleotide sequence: TGTGCCAGCAGCTTAGCGGAGGGATCTAGCACCATATATTTT. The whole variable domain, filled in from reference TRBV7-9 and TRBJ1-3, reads DTGVSQNPRHKITKRGQNVTFRCDPISEHNRLYWYRQTLGQGPEFLTYFQNEAQLEKSRLLSDRFSAERPKGSFSTLEIQRTEQGDSAMYLCASSLAEGSSTIYFGEGSWLTVV.

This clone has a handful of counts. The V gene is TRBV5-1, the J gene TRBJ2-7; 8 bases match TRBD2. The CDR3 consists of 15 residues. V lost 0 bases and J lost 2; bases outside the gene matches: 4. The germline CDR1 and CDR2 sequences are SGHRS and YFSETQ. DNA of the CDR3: TGCGCCAGCAGCTTGGCCGGGACTAGTGCCTACGAGCAGTACTTC. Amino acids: CASSLAGTSAYEQYF.

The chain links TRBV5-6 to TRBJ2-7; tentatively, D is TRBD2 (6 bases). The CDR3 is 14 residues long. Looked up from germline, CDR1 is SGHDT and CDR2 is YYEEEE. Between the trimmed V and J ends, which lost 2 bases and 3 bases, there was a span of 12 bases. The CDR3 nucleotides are TGTGCCAGCAGCTTTGGGGAGGTAAACTACGAGCAGTACTTC. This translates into CASSFGEVNYEQYF. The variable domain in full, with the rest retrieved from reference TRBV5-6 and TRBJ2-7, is DAGVTQSPTHLIKTRGQQVTLRCSPKSGHDTVSWYQQALGQGPQFIFQYYEEEERQRGNFPDRFSGHQFPNYSSELNVNALLLGDSALYLCASSFGEVNYEQYFGPGTRLTVT.

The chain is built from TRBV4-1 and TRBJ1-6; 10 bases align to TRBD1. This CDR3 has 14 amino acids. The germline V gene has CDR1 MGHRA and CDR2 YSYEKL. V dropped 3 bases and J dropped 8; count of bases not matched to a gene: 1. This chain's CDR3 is CASSHGTGDSPLHF. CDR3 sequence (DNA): TGCGCCAGCAGCCATGGGACAGGGGATTCACCCCTCCACTTT.

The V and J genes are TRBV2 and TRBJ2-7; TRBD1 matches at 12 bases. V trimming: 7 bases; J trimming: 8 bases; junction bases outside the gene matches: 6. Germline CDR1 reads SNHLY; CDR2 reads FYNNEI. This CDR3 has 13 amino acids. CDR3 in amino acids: CASIPGQGAQQYF. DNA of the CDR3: TGTGCCAGCATTCCGGGACAGGGGGCGCAGCAGTACTTC.

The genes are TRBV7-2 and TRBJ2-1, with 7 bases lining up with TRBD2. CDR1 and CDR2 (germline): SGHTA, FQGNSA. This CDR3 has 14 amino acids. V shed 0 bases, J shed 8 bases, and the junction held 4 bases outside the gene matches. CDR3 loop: CASSLAGGPYEQFF. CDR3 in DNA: TGTGCCAGCAGCTTAGCGGGAGGGCCCTATGAGCAGTTCTTC.

CDR3: CASSLLGTQYF. DNA for the CDR3: TGTGCCAGCAGCTTACTGGGGACCCAGTACTTC. V and J are TRBV7-2 and TRBJ2-5, with D unclear. The CDR3 contains 11 residues. Germline V gene data show CDR1 as SGHTA and CDR2 as FQGNSA. V lost 2 bases and J 7 bases, leaving 5 bases between the germline ends.

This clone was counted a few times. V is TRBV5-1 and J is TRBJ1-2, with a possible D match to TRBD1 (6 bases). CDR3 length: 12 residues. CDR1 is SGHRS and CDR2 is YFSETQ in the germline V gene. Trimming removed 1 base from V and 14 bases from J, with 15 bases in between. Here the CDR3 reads CASSLRDTTPTF. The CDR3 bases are TGCGCCAGCAGCTTGCGGGACACAACGCCGACCTTC.

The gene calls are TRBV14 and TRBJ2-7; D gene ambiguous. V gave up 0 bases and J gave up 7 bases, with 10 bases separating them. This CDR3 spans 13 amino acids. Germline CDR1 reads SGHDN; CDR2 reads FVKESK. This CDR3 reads CASSQDAAREQYF. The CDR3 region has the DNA TGTGCCAGCAGCCAAGACGCGGCCCGGGAGCAGTACTTC.

The CDR3 here is CASSSEVRVGAYNEQFF. The CDR3 nucleotides are TGCGCCAGCAGCTCGGAGGTACGGGTGGGGGCCTACAATGAGCAGTTCTTC. This rearrangement joins TRBV5-1 to TRBJ2-1; D may match TRBD1 or TRBD2 (5 bases each). Germline V lookup: CDR1 SGHRS, CDR2 YFSETQ. This CDR3 spans 17 amino acids. Between the trimmed V and J ends, which lost 3 bases and 2 bases, there was a span of 18 bases.

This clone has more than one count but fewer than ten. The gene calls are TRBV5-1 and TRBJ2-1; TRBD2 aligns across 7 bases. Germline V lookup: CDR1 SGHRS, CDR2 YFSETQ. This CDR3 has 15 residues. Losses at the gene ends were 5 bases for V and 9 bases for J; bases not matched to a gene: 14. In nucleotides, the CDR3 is TGCGCCAGCAGTGTCGGCGGGAGTACTAGTATTGAGCAGTTCTTC. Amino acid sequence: CASSVGGSTSIEQFF. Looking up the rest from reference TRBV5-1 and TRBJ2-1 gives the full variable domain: KAGVTQTPRYLIKTRGQQVTLSCSPISGHRSVSWYQQTPGQGLQFLFEYFSETQRNKGNFPGRFSGRQFSNSRSEMNVSTLELGDSALYLCASSVGGSTSIEQFFGPGTRLTVL.

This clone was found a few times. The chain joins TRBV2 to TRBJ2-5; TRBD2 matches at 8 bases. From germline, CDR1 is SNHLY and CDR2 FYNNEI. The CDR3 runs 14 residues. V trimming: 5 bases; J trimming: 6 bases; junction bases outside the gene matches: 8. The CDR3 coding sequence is TGTGCCAGCAGTCCGGCGGGGGGCGTAAAGACCCAGTACTTC. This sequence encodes CASSPAGGVKTQYF.